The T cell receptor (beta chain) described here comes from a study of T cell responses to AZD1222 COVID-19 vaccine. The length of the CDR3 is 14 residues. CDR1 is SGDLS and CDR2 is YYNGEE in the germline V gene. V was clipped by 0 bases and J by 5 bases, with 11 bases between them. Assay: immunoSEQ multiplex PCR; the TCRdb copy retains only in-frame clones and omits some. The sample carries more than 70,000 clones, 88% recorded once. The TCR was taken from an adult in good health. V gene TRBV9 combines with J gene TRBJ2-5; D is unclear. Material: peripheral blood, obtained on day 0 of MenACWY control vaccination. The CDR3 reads CASSVGQPGETQYF. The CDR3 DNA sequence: TGTGCCAGCAGCGTAGGACAACCTGGGGAGACCCAGTACTTC.